The T cell receptor (beta chain) under discussion was sequenced for a study of cytomegalovirus exposure and HLA in healthy donors. For the study at large: The early release's HLA-typed donors yielded tens of millions of unique TCRs. Study results and limitations: Reported results showed that the classifier diagnosed cytomegalovirus status with high specificity and sensitivity. Whilst most TCR sequences proved rare, a subset of public TCRs occurred across many donors.

The CDR3 covers 14 residues. Germline CDR1 KGHSH, CDR2 LQKENI. V lost 4 bases, J lost 0 bases, and 10 bases lay in between. Nominal health characterized the donors when sampled, though unrecorded immune exposures were likely. Use of 60 Vbeta and 13 Jbeta primers characterized the PCR. Libraries were prepared by immunoSEQ multiplex PCR; TCRdb keeps only in-frame clonotypes and omits some of them. The table shows some 200,000 clones, with approximately 85% occurring only once. This clone was seen only once. Its antigen is unidentified. The clonotype originates from a girl aged 5 to 17 in good health and CMV-seropositive. V is TRBV18 and J is TRBJ2-7; no clear D gene. Sequenced input: PBMCs. The CDR3 reads CASSRASHSYEQYF. Written as DNA, the CDR3 is TGTGCCAGCTCACGGGCATCCCACTCCTACGAGCAGTACTTC.